These T cell receptor beta chains were read from a single sample in a study of blood T cells in healthy people across ages. TCRdb reprocessed the 5' RACE reads via MiXCR and lists one record per CDR3 protein. The repertoire includes hundreds of thousands of distinct CDR3 sequences, roughly 49% of them detected once, and roughly 34% sits in the top ten. Material: blood. These receptor sequences come from a woman aged 55-69 years in good health. Both conserved end residues are trimmed from each CDR3.

v_call: TRBV7-3; j_call: TRBJ2-5; cdr3_aa: ASSVIQQETQY
v_call: TRBV6-5; j_call: TRBJ1-6; cdr3_aa: ASSYSAGGSSYNSPLH
v_call: TRBV6-2/TRBV6-3; j_call: TRBJ1-4; cdr3_aa: ASSLRPGNEKLF
v_call: TRBV7-2; j_call: TRBJ1-5; cdr3_aa: ASSLVAGQPQH
v_call: TRBV3-1; j_call: TRBJ2-7; cdr3_aa: ASSQSTGKQY
v_call: TRBV27; j_call: TRBJ2-5; cdr3_aa: ASSNLLETQY
v_call: TRBV29-1; j_call: TRBJ2-1; cdr3_aa: SVDMQEPEQF
v_call: TRBV12-3/TRBV12-4; j_call: TRBJ2-7; cdr3_aa: ASSPPRDKMVYEQY
v_call: TRBV20-1; j_call: TRBJ2-7; cdr3_aa: SAPPGGQGAVNEQY
v_call: TRBV20-1; j_call: TRBJ1-5; cdr3_aa: SARAPDSYQPQH
v_call: TRBV7-2; j_call: TRBJ2-3; cdr3_aa: ASSYAGTLTDTQY
v_call: TRBV6-2/TRBV6-3; j_call: TRBJ2-5; cdr3_aa: ASSFPVGMWNHQETQY
v_call: TRBV3-1; j_call: TRBJ2-1; cdr3_aa: ASSQGTQLINEQF
v_call: TRBV29-1; j_call: TRBJ1-1; cdr3_aa: SVGGAGGSHTEAF
v_call: TRBV12-3/TRBV12-4; j_call: TRBJ2-7; cdr3_aa: ASSLGTLGYEQY
v_call: TRBV11-1; j_call: TRBJ2-1; cdr3_aa: ASSLAGLAVNEQF
v_call: TRBV5-1; j_call: TRBJ2-3; cdr3_aa: ASSSRPSGRGTDTQY
v_call: TRBV27; j_call: TRBJ2-7; cdr3_aa: ASSLAGTFYEQY
v_call: TRBV15; j_call: TRBJ2-2; cdr3_aa: ATSRGSVLGGLF
v_call: TRBV4-2; j_call: TRBJ2-7; cdr3_aa: ASSLEPRSEQY
v_call: TRBV7-2; j_call: TRBJ2-5; cdr3_aa: ASSQRPSGSAGTQY
v_call: TRBV5-1; j_call: TRBJ2-5; cdr3_aa: ASSLGIGSTEETQY